The 26 T cell receptor beta chains reported below all come from one sample, sequenced in a study of vaccination and CD4 T cells after COVID-19. Sequenced with the Oncomine TCR Beta short-read assay was DNA taken from cultured CD4+ T cells. Via MiXCR, TCRdb re-called the PCR reads, giving one row per CDR3 protein. The sample holds several thousand distinct CDR3 sequences, roughly 36% seen once. Antigens of these TCRs are unknown. Treatment in this sample: roughly ten-day PBMC culture with coronavirus spike peptide pools or control peptides (ViraFEST assay). An unexposed donor provided the CD4+ T cells, which were collected before the COVID-19 pandemic (2011-2018). What was sequenced was CD4+ T cells from blood, cultured in vitro. These TCRs come from a human donor in good health.

V gene TRBV6-4 combines with J gene TRBJ2-3; 11 bases align to TRBD2. The CDR3 has 14 residues. CDR1 MRHNA and CDR2 SNTAGT come from the germline V gene. The trim removed 7 bases at V and 4 bases at J, leaving 4 bases unmatched. CDR3 nucleotides: TGTGCCAGCAAACTAGCGGGGGATGCAGATACGCAGTATTTT. Amino acids: CASKLAGDADTQYF.

By frequency in the sample, this clonotype is medium-sized. The chain employs TRBV20-1 and TRBJ1-2; D is undetermined. The V end lost 3 bases, the J end lost 3 bases, and 11 bases lay between the germline ends. Germline CDR1 and CDR2: DFQATT and SNEGSKA (reference sequence). The CDR3 contains 13 residues. The CDR3 DNA is TGCAGTGCTAGTTTTGGGGAAGACTATGGCTACACCTTC. It codes for CSASFGEDYGYTF.

This chain uses TRBV9 with TRBJ1-3; TRBD1 matches 9 bases. This CDR3 comprises 14 residues. Germline CDR1 and CDR2: SGDLS and YYNGEE. The V and J ends lost 6 bases and 2 bases, in that order; junction bases with no gene match: 3. The CDR3 bases are TGTGCCAGCACCGGGACAGGGACTGGAAACACCATATATTTT. This encodes CASTGTGTGNTIYF. The full variable domain, completed using reference TRBV9 and TRBJ1-3, is DSGVTQTPKHLITATGQRVTLRCSPRSGDLSVYWYQQSLDQGLQFLIQYYNGEERAKGNILERFSAQQFPDLHSELNLSSLELGDSALYFCASTGTGTGNTIYFGEGSWLTVV.

This clonotype came up a few times. The chain recombines TRBV7-6 with TRBJ2-3; D gene unclear. CDR1 SGHVS and CDR2 FNYEAQ come from the germline V gene. Trimming stripped 3 bases from V and 2 bases from J, with 9 bases between. The CDR3 runs to 14 residues. CDR3 protein: CASSFKGTTDTQYF. The CDR3 bases are TGTGCCAGCAGCTTCAAGGGAACCACAGATACGCAGTATTTT.

By share, this clonotype ranks as medium-sized. CDR3 in DNA: TGCGCCAGCAGCTTAGGGTGGGGGGAGGACACTGAAGCTTTCTTT. Amino acid sequence: CASSLGWGEDTEAFF. The chain joins TRBV5-1 to TRBJ1-1; possibly TRBD1 for D (5 bases). This CDR3 has 15 amino acids. Deletions cut 2 bases from V and 3 bases from J, with 14 bases between. Germline V gives CDR1 SGHRS, CDR2 YFSETQ.

This clonotype came up a few times. The chain has TRBV6-1 and TRBJ1-5; D ambiguous. CDR1 is MNHNS and CDR2 is SASEGT in the germline V gene. The V end lost 7 bases, the J end lost 3 bases, and 16 bases lay between the germline ends. The CDR3 runs 15 residues. The CDR3 is CASNPHPLNNQPQHF. As DNA, the CDR3 is TGTGCCAGCAATCCCCATCCCCTAAACAATCAGCCCCAGCATTTT.

The chain carries TRBV10-3 and TRBJ1-2; 11 bases match TRBD1. The germline V gene has CDR1 ENHRY and CDR2 SYGVKD. V trimming: 2 bases; J trimming: 7 bases; junction bases outside the gene matches: 9. This CDR3 comprises 16 residues. The CDR3 DNA sequence: TGTGCCATCAGTGAGAGTATAGGGACAGGGGGATCTGGCTACACCTTC. Residues: CAISESIGTGGSGYTF.

The sample holds a few counts of this clonotype. This rearrangement joins TRBV19 to TRBJ1-2; possible D gene TRBD1, 6 bases. The CDR3 contains 12 residues. Germline V CDR1 and CDR2: LNHDA, SQIVND (reference sequence). Trimming pared 4 bases from V and 8 bases from J, leaving 11 bases between. DNA of the CDR3: TGTGCCAGTAGTAGGGGGCCGACGGGCTACACCTTC. Translated, it gives CASSRGPTGYTF. The full variable domain, in which reference TRBV19 and TRBJ1-2 provide the parts outside the CDR3, is DGGITQSPKYLFRKEGQNVTLSCEQNLNHDAMYWYRQDPGQGLRLIYYSQIVNDFQKGDIAEGYSVSREKKESFPLTVTSAQKNPTAFYLCASSRGPTGYTFGSGTRLTVV.

This clonotype rates as medium-sized. The chain uses TRBV27 and TRBJ2-2; D is possibly TRBD2 (6 bases). The germline V gene encodes CDR1 MNHEY and CDR2 SMNVEV (reference sequence). V was clipped by 2 bases and J by 5 bases, with 6 bases between them. The CDR3 is made up of 13 amino acids. The CDR3 DNA sequence: TGTGCCAGCAGTTTACGGGGGACCGGGGAGCTGTTTTTT. The encoded protein is CASSLRGTGELFF.

This clonotype is termed medium-sized. The chain links TRBV27 to TRBJ2-3, with D hard to call. Trimming removed 7 bases at V and 4 bases at J, with 12 bases between. In germline, CDR1 is MNHEY, CDR2 SMNVEV (reference sequence). The CDR3 loop spans 13 amino acids. CDR3 nucleotides: TGTGCCAGCATAGGCCCCGCGGCAGATACGCAGTATTTT. Its protein product is CASIGPAADTQYF.

This clonotype has just one count. This chain uses TRBV12-3 or TRBV12-4 with TRBJ1-6; tentative D call: TRBD1 (6 bases). V was shortened by 6 bases and J by 0 bases, with 12 bases between the two germline ends. The CDR3 has 16 amino acids. The CDR3 DNA reads as TGTGCCAGCAGGGGTACAGGGAGCTCCTATAATTCACCCCTCCACTTT. The encoded protein is CASRGTGSSYNSPLHF.

This clonotype was observed a few times. The CDR3 DNA reads TGTGCCAGCAGTTTATTTCGGGGCACTGAAGCTTTCTTT. Its protein is CASSLFRGTEAFF. V gene TRBV27 combines with J gene TRBJ1-1; D uncertain. V lost 1 base, J lost 4 bases, and 7 bases lay in between. CDR1 is MNHEY, CDR2 SMNVEV, per germline (reference sequence). The length of the CDR3 is 13 residues.

This clonotype was seen a few times. The chain joins TRBV7-9 to TRBJ2-1, with D maybe TRBD2 (6 bases). Germline CDR1 SEHNR, CDR2 FQNEAQ (reference sequence). The CDR3 runs to 14 residues. V lost 3 bases and J 8 bases, leaving 14 bases between the germline ends. The CDR3 nucleotides read TGTGCCAGCAGCTTTGGCGGGACCTTCGATGAGCAGTTCTTC. Translated: CASSFGGTFDEQFF.

The chain uses TRBV10-3 and TRBJ2-4, with TRBD2 identical over 9 bases. The CDR3 consists of 14 residues. Germline V gene data show CDR1 as ENHRY and CDR2 as SYGVKD. V lost 2 bases and J lost 6; bases outside the gene matches: 2. The CDR3 DNA follows: TGTGCCATCAGTGAGAGTAGCGGGGGAAACATTCAGTACTTC. It is translated as CAISESSGGNIQYF.

The sample holds a few counts of this clonotype. The chain recombines TRBV6-1 with TRBJ1-5; D ambiguous. This CDR3 has 13 residues. Germline CDR1 and CDR2: MNHNS and SASEGT. The V end was cut by 6 bases, the J end by 3 bases, with 9 bases between. CDR3 region: CASSGMVNQPQHF. The CDR3 coding sequence is TGTGCCAGCAGCGGGATGGTCAATCAGCCCCAGCATTTT.

The chain recombines TRBV6-5 with TRBJ1-1; D not certain. Deletions cut 0 bases from V and 3 bases from J, with 5 bases between. The CDR3 extends over 13 amino acids. Germline V lookup: CDR1 MNHEY, CDR2 SVGAGI. This CDR3 is CASSYSVYTEAFF. The CDR3 DNA sequence: TGTGCCAGCAGTTACTCGGTGTACACTGAAGCTTTCTTT.

The J gene is TRBJ1-1, the V gene TRBV7-9; 9 nucleotides line up with TRBD1. The CDR3 has 16 amino acids. The V gene's germline CDR1 is SEHNR and CDR2 FQNEAQ (reference sequence). Germline trimming cut 4 bases from V and 5 bases from J; bases unmatched to any gene: 11. This chain's CDR3 is CASSSSTGGHGTEAFF. The DNA for the CDR3 is TGTGCCAGCAGCTCCTCGACAGGGGGTCATGGTACTGAAGCTTTCTTT.

The table lists this clonotype with a few counts. The chain employs TRBV18 and TRBJ1-5, with unresolved D. Germline values: CDR1 KGHSH, CDR2 LQKENI. The CDR3 is made up of 14 amino acids. V was shortened by 2 bases and J by 2 bases, with 7 bases between the two germline ends. The CDR3 DNA reads TGTGCCAGCTCACCATTTTCTGGCAATCAGCCCCAGCATTTT. It translates to CASSPFSGNQPQHF.

This clonotype was counted only a few times. This chain links TRBV19 with TRBJ1-2; 9 nucleotides line up with TRBD1. CDR1 and CDR2 (germline): LNHDA, SQIVND (reference sequence). The CDR3 contains 16 residues. The V and J ends lost 3 bases and 8 bases, in that order; junction bases with no gene match: 13. The CDR3 DNA reads TGTGCCAGTAGTATGGGGGGGACAGGGAAGGCGGAGGGCTACACCTTC. Protein sequence: CASSMGGTGKAEGYTF.

The chain recombines TRBV20-1 with TRBJ2-2; no definite D call. The CDR3 spans 14 residues. Trimming shortened V by 0 bases and J by 4 bases, and 9 bases separated the two germline ends. Per germline, CDR1 DFQATT and CDR2 SNEGSKA (reference sequence). The CDR3 protein is CSARDVRSTGELFF. The CDR3 coding sequence is TGCAGTGCTAGAGATGTGAGGTCCACCGGGGAGCTGTTTTTT.

V gene TRBV5-6 combines with J gene TRBJ1-6, with D possibly matching TRBD1 (5 bases). Germline CDR1 is SGHDT and CDR2 is YYEEEE. The ends were cut back, 4 bases at V and 10 bases at J, with 12 bases in the middle. This CDR3 region has 13 residues. The CDR3 nucleotides read TGTGCCAGCAGCCTAACGGGGGGATCACCCCTCCACTTT. As protein: CASSLTGGSPLHF. Drawing the rest from reference TRBV5-6 and TRBJ1-6, the complete variable domain is DAGVTQSPTHLIKTRGQQVTLRCSPKSGHDTVSWYQQALGQGPQFIFQYYEEEERQRGNFPDRFSGHQFPNYSSELNVNALLLGDSALYLCASSLTGGSPLHFGNGTRLTVT.

J is TRBJ2-1 and V is TRBV20-1, with 11 bases that match TRBD2. Germline V gene sequence: CDR1 DFQATT, CDR2 SNEGSKA (reference sequence). Trimming cost V 5 bases and J 7 bases; bases outside gene matches: 22. The CDR3 loop spans 19 amino acids. DNA for the CDR3: TGCAGTGCTGGACCTGGCGGGCAGTTAGCGGGGGGGCCAAGGAATGAGCAGTTCTTC. Protein sequence: CSAGPGGQLAGGPRNEQFF.

This chain links TRBV11-2 with TRBJ2-7, with D perhaps matching TRBD1 or TRBD2 (7 bases each). Looked up from germline, CDR1 is SGHAT and CDR2 is FQNNGV. The CDR3 totals 15 residues. Trimming removed 2 bases from V and 2 bases from J, with 13 bases in between. CDR3 sequence: CASSLMQGGAYEQYF. CDR3 nucleotide sequence: TGTGCCAGCAGCTTAATGCAGGGGGGGGCCTACGAGCAGTACTTC. The variable domain in full, with the rest retrieved from reference TRBV11-2 and TRBJ2-7, is EAGVAQSPRYKIIEKRQSVAFWCNPISGHATLYWYQQILGQGPKLLIQFQNNGVVDDSQLPKDRFSAERLKGVDSTLKIQPAKLEDSAVYLCASSLMQGGAYEQYFGPGTRLTVT.

The sample holds a few counts of this clonotype. V and J are TRBV7-2 and TRBJ1-2, with D possibly TRBD1 on 5 matching bases. V was clipped by 5 bases and J by 4 bases, with 14 bases between them. The CDR3 is 14 residues long. Germline V gene sequence: CDR1 SGHTA, CDR2 FQGNSA. The CDR3 region has the DNA TGTGCCAGCAGCCGAGGGACTTTGCCCTATGGCTACACCTTC. It translates to CASSRGTLPYGYTF.

The chain has TRBV15 and TRBJ1-1; D is uncertain. This CDR3 has 13 residues. Germline V gene lookup returns CDR1 LNHNV and CDR2 YYDKDF (reference sequence). V dropped 8 bases and J dropped 7 bases, with 17 bases sitting between them. The CDR3 is CATGNVGGIEAFF. The CDR3 DNA is TGTGCCACCGGTAACGTTGGAGGAATTGAAGCTTTCTTT. The entire variable domain, with the rest obtained from reference TRBV15 and TRBJ1-1, is as follows: DAMVIQNPRYQVTQFGKPVTLSCSQTLNHNVMYWYQQKSSQAPKLLFHYYDKDFNNEADTPDNFQSRRPNTSFCFLDIRSPGLGDTAMYLCATGNVGGIEAFFGQGTRLTVV.

V usage is TRBV6-2 or TRBV6-3 and J usage is TRBJ2-7; 8 positions match TRBD1. With 10 bases clipped from V and 6 bases from J, the junction kept 8 bases outside the gene matches. This CDR3 region has 12 residues. Per the germline V gene, CDR1 is MNHEY and CDR2 is SVGEGT. The CDR3 here is CATQTGEGEQYF. The CDR3 nucleotides are TGTGCCACCCAGACAGGGGAAGGCGAGCAGTACTTC.